This TCR beta chain was identified in a study of blood T cell repertoires in COVID-19. The germline CDR1 and CDR2 sequences are SNHLY and FYNNEI. V was pared by 8 bases and J by 6 bases, with 14 bases of the junction left unmatched. This CDR3 comprises 15 residues. Assay used: immunoSEQ multiplex PCR; TCRdb lists only in-frame clones, some missing. The repertoire has 100,000 to 150,000 clones, approximately 74% of them found once; the top ten carry around 6%. Sequencing used peripheral blood. The chain joins TRBV2 to TRBJ2-3, with TRBD2 identical over 7 bases. The TCR comes from a man aged 80 or over with COVID-19, enrolled during active disease. CDR3 amino acids: CASRKGSGKEDTQYF. The CDR3 DNA follows: TGTGCCAGCCGAAAGGGGAGCGGGAAGGAGGATACGCAGTATTTT.